The 23 T cell receptor beta chains below come from one sample, sequenced in a study of blood T cell repertoires in COVID-19. Libraries were prepared by immunoSEQ multiplex PCR; TCRdb keeps only in-frame clonotypes and omits some of them. The repertoire holds some 330,000 clones, with about 89% as singletons. Sequences were obtained from PBMCs or T cells enriched from blood (not recorded which). Receptor source: a man aged 35-49 years in a cohort exposed to, infected with or recovered from COVID-19 (not recorded which).

This clone was detected once. The V and J genes are TRBV13 and TRBJ1-2; 10 bases line up with TRBD1. The trim removed 5 bases at V and 4 bases at J, leaving 13 bases unmatched. Germline CDR1 PRHDT, CDR2 FYEKMQ (reference sequence). There are 17 residues in the CDR3. Here the CDR3 DNA reads TGTGCCAGCAGCCGACGGACAGGGGGAGTTCAATCCTATGGCTACACCTTC. Amino acid sequence: CASSRRTGGVQSYGYTF.

The CDR3 loop reads CATAPSPTGLSSYEQYF. CDR3 DNA: TGTGCCACCGCCCCATCCCCGACAGGGCTAAGCTCCTACGAGCAGTACTTC. The J gene is TRBJ2-7, the V gene TRBV19; 7 bases fit TRBD1. CDR1 and CDR2 (germline): LNHDA, SQIVND (reference sequence). Trimming cost V 10 bases and J 0 bases; bases outside gene matches: 18. The CDR3 sequence is 17 residues long. The entire variable domain, with the rest obtained from reference TRBV19 and TRBJ2-7, is as follows: DGGITQSPKYLFRKEGQNVTLSCEQNLNHDAMYWYRQDPGQGLRLIYYSQIVNDFQKGDIAEGYSVSREKKESFPLTVTSAQKNPTAFYLCATAPSPTGLSSYEQYFGPGTRLTVT.

Notes on this clone: The identical CDR3 is also encoded by other nucleotide sequences in the sample. The V call is TRBV11-2, the J call TRBJ1-1; possible D gene TRBD1, 6 bases. The CDR3 runs 14 residues. The germline V gene encodes CDR1 SGHAT and CDR2 FQNNGV. Trimming left V 0 bases short and J 1 base short, with 6 bases between. As DNA, the CDR3 is TGTGCCAGCAGCTTAGAAGGGGGGAACACTGAAGCTTTCTTT. It is translated as CASSLEGGNTEAFF.

The chain is built from TRBV10-3 and TRBJ2-1; 11 nucleotides match TRBD2. V gave up 0 bases and J gave up 0 bases; unmatched junction bases: 7. Germline CDR1 ENHRY, CDR2 SYGVKD. This CDR3 has 19 residues. The CDR3 loop is CAISESWTSGYNSYNEQFF. The CDR3 DNA reads as TGTGCCATCAGTGAGTCGTGGACTAGCGGGTACAACTCCTACAATGAGCAGTTCTTC.

A few counts support this clone. The J gene is TRBJ2-1, the V gene TRBV28; a weak D match, TRBD2 (6 bases). Germline V gene lookup returns CDR1 MDHEN and CDR2 SYDVKM. The CDR3 has 14 amino acids. The V gene lost 4 bases and the J gene lost 12 bases, with 19 bases spanning the gap. CDR3 nucleotides: TGTGCCAGCAGTTCGGCTAGCGTCCCTACAGGGCAGTTCTTC. This sequence encodes CASSSASVPTGQFF. Full variable domain (outside the CDR3, taken from reference TRBV28 and TRBJ2-1): DVKVTQSSRYLVKRTGEKVFLECVQDMDHENMFWYRQDPGLGLRLIYFSYDVKMKEKGDIPEGYSVSREKKERFSLILESASTNQTSMYLCASSSASVPTGQFFGPGTRLTVL.

The chain employs TRBV28 and TRBJ1-4, with TRBD1 as a possible D gene (5 bases). CDR1 and CDR2 from the germline V gene are MDHEN and SYDVKM. The CDR3 has 15 residues. Trimming took off 3 bases at V and 5 bases at J, with 13 bases between the two ends. CDR3 sequence (DNA): TGTGCCAGCAGTTTGAATCAGGGCGGCAATGAAAAACTGTTTTTT. As protein: CASSLNQGGNEKLFF.

A remark on this clone: Other DNA variants within this sample encode the same CDR3. This sequence joins TRBV7-9 and TRBJ1-5; D unclear. Germline CDR1 and CDR2: SEHNR and FQNEAQ (reference sequence). CDR3 length equals 14 residues. V lost 5 bases to trimming and J lost 0 bases, with 8 bases between them. The CDR3 loop is CASSPGYSNQPQHF. The DNA for the CDR3 is TGTGCCAGCAGCCCCGGTTATAGCAATCAGCCCCAGCATTTT.

The chain recombines TRBV3-1 (or the pseudogene TRBV3-2) with TRBJ2-1; 9 positions match TRBD2. The CDR3 extends over 17 amino acids. CDR1 and CDR2 (germline): LGHDT, YNNKEL (reference sequence). The J segment lost 4 bases and the V segment lost 0 bases, leaving 7 bases of the junction unmatched. The CDR3: CASSQEISGRQYNEQFF. The DNA of the CDR3 is TGTGCCAGCAGCCAAGAGATTAGCGGGAGACAATACAATGAGCAGTTCTTC.

This chain joins TRBV5-8 and TRBJ2-3, with 8 positions matching TRBD2. Germline assignment: CDR1 SGHTS and CDR2 YDEGEE. The CDR3 totals 15 residues. J was trimmed by 4 bases and V by 4 bases; bases with no gene match: 8. CDR3 residues: CASSLGLAGSDTQYF. The CDR3, as DNA: TGTGCCAGCAGCCTGGGGCTAGCGGGCTCAGATACGCAGTATTTT.

This chain connects TRBV6-2 or TRBV6-3 to TRBJ2-1; 10 positions agree with TRBD1. The CDR3 runs to 21 residues. The J segment lost 6 bases and the V segment lost 2 bases, leaving 22 bases of the junction unmatched. Germline V gene data show CDR1 as MNHEY and CDR2 as SVGEGT. The CDR3 DNA sequence: TGTGCCAGCAGTTACCCAACTACATCAATCGCCGGGACAGGGGCCCGCAATGAGCAGTTCTTC. Protein sequence: CASSYPTTSIAGTGARNEQFF.

The V gene is TRBV2, the J gene TRBJ1-5; TRBD1 might be the D (5 bases). The CDR3 is made up of 15 amino acids. Between the trimmed V and J ends, which lost 6 bases and 5 bases, there was a span of 17 bases. Looked up from germline, CDR1 is SNHLY and CDR2 is FYNNEI. The CDR3, as DNA: TGTGCCAGCAGATTGACAGTGGATGGGTATCAGCCCCAGCATTTT. As protein: CASRLTVDGYQPQHF.

The rearrangement joins TRBV19 to TRBJ2-1; maybe TRBD2 (6 bases). Germline loops: CDR1 LNHDA, CDR2 SQIVND (reference sequence). The ends were cut back, 10 bases at V and 12 bases at J, with 13 bases in the middle. The CDR3 is 10 amino acids. The CDR3 spells CATGSPRQFF. The DNA of the CDR3 is TGTGCCACCGGGAGCCCCCGGCAGTTCTTC.

The V call is TRBV6-5, the J call TRBJ1-1; D is undetermined. V shed 7 bases and J shed 1 base, with 13 bases lying between them. Germline CDR1 MNHEY, CDR2 SVGAGI. The CDR3 extends over 14 amino acids. DNA for the CDR3: TGTGCCAGCACTTTCTCCCGGGGGAACACTGAAGCTTTCTTT. Encoded protein: CASTFSRGNTEAFF.

The chain has TRBV19 and TRBJ2-1; perhaps TRBD2 as D (5 bases). Germline V gene data show CDR1 as LNHDA and CDR2 as SQIVND (reference sequence). The CDR3 totals 15 residues. Trimming took 5 bases from V and 8 from J, leaving 19 bases between them. CDR3 loop: CASSPRGGAIHEQFF. The CDR3 DNA reads TGTGCCAGTAGTCCCCGGGGTGGAGCGATCCATGAGCAGTTCTTC.

This chain connects TRBV5-1 to TRBJ2-7; 9 bases align to TRBD1. There are 16 residues in the CDR3. Germline CDR1 SGHRS, CDR2 YFSETQ. The V gene end was trimmed by 0 bases and the J gene end by 5 bases; junction bases not matched to a gene: 9. The CDR3: CASSLGAQGANHEQYF. The CDR3 bases are TGCGCCAGCAGCTTGGGAGCACAGGGGGCTAACCACGAGCAGTACTTC.

This chain joins TRBV6-4 and TRBJ2-3, with TRBD2 matching 7 bases. CDR1 MRHNA and CDR2 SNTAGT come from the germline V gene. The CDR3 contains 16 residues. Germline trimming cut 0 bases from V and 1 base from J; bases unmatched to any gene: 4. CDR3 in DNA: TGTGCCAGCAGTGACTCAGCTAGCGGAGGCACAGATACGCAGTATTTT. This sequence encodes CASSDSASGGTDTQYF.

The V gene is TRBV6-5, the J gene TRBJ1-5, with a possible D match to TRBD1 (5 bases). This CDR3 is 15 amino acids long. Germline CDR1 reads MNHEY; CDR2 reads SVGAGI. V shed 7 bases and J shed 2 bases, with 15 bases lying between them. CDR3 bases: TGTGCCAGCACGGCGGGTGGGGGGGGCAATCAGCCCCAGCATTTT. Protein product: CASTAGGGGNQPQHF.

This clone was found once. CDR3 sequence (DNA): TGTGCCAGCAGTCCGAGACAGGGCAGAGATGGCTACACCTTC. Translating it yields CASSPRQGRDGYTF. J is TRBJ1-2 and V is TRBV27, with 7 nucleotides matching TRBD1. The V and J ends lost 5 bases and 6 bases, in that order; junction bases with no gene match: 9. CDR1 and CDR2 from the germline V gene are MNHEY and SMNVEV (reference sequence). The CDR3 runs 14 residues.

This clone was seen a single time. V usage is TRBV18 and J usage is TRBJ2-6; 7 positions match TRBD1. V lost 6 bases, J lost 4 bases, and 15 bases stayed unmatched. The CDR3 covers 18 residues. Germline lookup yields CDR1 KGHSH and CDR2 LQKENI. CDR3 bases: TGTGCCAGCTCCCTCCCGGTGGGACAGCAACCGGGGGCCAACGTCCTGACTTTC. Protein sequence: CASSLPVGQQPGANVLTF.

J is TRBJ2-7 and V is TRBV10-3; 7 bases agree with TRBD1. CDR3 length equals 14 residues. Germline lookup yields CDR1 ENHRY and CDR2 SYGVKD. The ends lost 4 bases at V and 2 bases at J; junction bases unmatched: 5. This chain's CDR3 is CAISGGTATYEQYF. As DNA, the CDR3 is TGTGCCATCAGTGGGGGGACAGCGACCTACGAGCAGTACTTC.

Written as DNA, the CDR3 is TGCGCCAGCAGCTTAACATTACGAATCGAGCGTGTCGGGGAGCTGTTTTTT. This codes for CASSLTLRIERVGELFF. The chain couples TRBV5-1 to TRBJ2-2; no definite D call. The CDR3 has 17 residues. V gave up 2 bases and J gave up 7 bases, with 21 bases separating them. Per germline, CDR1 SGHRS and CDR2 YFSETQ. Based on the CDR3 plus reference TRBV5-1 and TRBJ2-2, the full variable domain is KAGVTQTPRYLIKTRGQQVTLSCSPISGHRSVSWYQQTPGQGLQFLFEYFSETQRNKGNFPGRFSGRQFSNSRSEMNVSTLELGDSALYLCASSLTLRIERVGELFFGEGSRLTVL.

The chain links TRBV28 to TRBJ2-5, with a possible D match to TRBD2 (5 bases). The CDR3 length is 15 residues. Germline V gives CDR1 MDHEN, CDR2 SYDVKM. Trimming removed 6 bases at V and 7 bases at J, with 21 bases between. CDR3: CASSRGPASQRTQYF. The CDR3 DNA is TGTGCCAGCAGCCGAGGGCCAGCATCACAAAGGACCCAGTACTTC.

Only one count was recorded for this clone. The J gene is TRBJ2-3, the V gene TRBV3-1 (or the pseudogene TRBV3-2), with D maybe TRBD2 (6 bases). Per the germline V gene, CDR1 is LGHDT and CDR2 is YNNKEL (reference sequence). This CDR3 comprises 15 residues. V was trimmed by 4 bases and J by 4 bases, leaving 15 bases between them. The CDR3 is CASSRQRVLSDTQYF. The CDR3 nucleotides are TGTGCCAGCAGCCGTCAGCGGGTCCTGTCAGATACGCAGTATTTT.